This paragraph reports one T cell receptor beta chain. Antigen: not known. With 60 Vbeta and 13 Jbeta primers, the PCR was carried out. Produced via immunoSEQ multiplex PCR; TCRdb's table is partial and in-frame only. The data hold approximately 130,000 clones, with under 90% observed a single time. The data were obtained in a study of cytomegalovirus exposure and HLA in healthy donors. Study-wide findings and caveats: Segments of the TCR beta V type were, in most cases, productive about 87% or about 30% of the time in an earlier analysis.

The germline V gene has CDR1 SQVTM and CDR2 ANQGSEA. CDR3 length: 18 amino acids. V lost 8 bases, J lost 0 bases, and 16 bases stayed unmatched. The specimen was PBMCs. This sequence joins TRBV29-1 and TRBJ2-1; 10 nucleotides align to TRBD2. This receptor was obtained from a middle-aged woman in good health and CMV-seronegative. CDR3 bases: TGCAGCACCCTCGGCGGGCTAGCGGGGGAGAGCTCCTACAATGAGCAGTTCTTC. Protein product: CSTLGGLAGESSYNEQFF.